The sequence of this T cell receptor (beta chain) was determined in a study of CD8+CD57+ T cells in acquired aplastic anemia. About the research overall: Around 11 million reads were obtained on average for healthy donor CD4+ cells.

For this clonotype: The antigen remains undetermined. A read error may account for a junction end that differs from germline.

Genomic DNA acted as the template from which TCR beta VDJ combination and CDR3 sequence profiling were carried out. TCRdb used MiXCR to reprocess the reads, holding one entry per CDR3 protein. The sample has 400,000 to 500,000 distinct CDR3 sequences; about 70% are singletons. General observations from the study: In common between the patients and the controls were more than 25 CD8+ CDR3 sequences.

This CDR3 has 15 residues. Germline CDR1 reads SGDLS; CDR2 reads YYNGEE. The J gene is TRBJ1-6, the V gene TRBV9; D unresolved. The sequenced material came from sorted CD4+, CD8+, or CD8+CD57+ T cells (not recorded which) from PBMCs. The sequence was obtained from a human donor in good health, serving as a control. CDR3 amino acids: CASSYSADCNSPLHF. CDR3 sequence (DNA): TGCGCCAGCAGCTATAGTGCCGACTGTAATTCACCCCTCCACTTT.